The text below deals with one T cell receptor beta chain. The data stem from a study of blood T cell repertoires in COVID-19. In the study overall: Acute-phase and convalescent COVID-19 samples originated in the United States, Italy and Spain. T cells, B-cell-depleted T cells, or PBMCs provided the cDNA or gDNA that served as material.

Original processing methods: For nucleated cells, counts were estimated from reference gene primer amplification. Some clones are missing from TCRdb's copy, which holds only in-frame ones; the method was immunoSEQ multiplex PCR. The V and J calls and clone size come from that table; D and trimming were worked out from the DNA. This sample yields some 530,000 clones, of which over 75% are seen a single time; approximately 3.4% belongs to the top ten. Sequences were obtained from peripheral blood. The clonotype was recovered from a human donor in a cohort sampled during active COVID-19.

In DNA, the CDR3 is TGTGCCAGCAGTGAAGTGGGGGAGGGGGAGCAGTACTTC. This codes for CASSEVGEGEQYF. The chain is built from TRBV2 and TRBJ2-7, with 7 bases fitting TRBD2. Germline assignment: CDR1 SNHLY and CDR2 FYNNEI. V gave up 1 base and J gave up 7 bases; unmatched junction bases: 4. The CDR3 is made up of 13 amino acids.